These 8 T cell receptor beta chains were all obtained from the same sample, sequenced in a study of T-cell reconstitution after alpha-beta-depleted transplantation in children. Unique molecular identifiers were incorporated when the TCRbeta library was constructed. TCRdb reanalysed the PCR reads using MiXCR and keeps one entry per CDR3 protein. The sample contains around 700,000 distinct CDR3 sequences, around 12% of which appear only once. The input for sequencing was PBMCs, taken before TCRalphabeta/CD19-depleted stem cell transplant. These receptors came from a girl aged 2 to 10 with congenital amegakaryocytic thrombocytopenia, due to receive a stem cell transplant.

This clonotype was detected many times. The chain couples TRBV6-1 to TRBJ2-3; 9 bases agree with TRBD2. This CDR3 spans 16 amino acids. Germline CDR1 reads MNHNS; CDR2 reads SASEGT. V was clipped by 5 bases and J by 7 bases; unmatched bases: 13. The CDR3 loop reads CASSPISGSRKYTQYF. For the CDR3, the DNA is TGTGCCAGCAGTCCTATTAGCGGGAGTAGGAAATATACGCAGTATTTT.

This clonotype was picked up a small number of times. The chain carries TRBV12-3 or TRBV12-4 and TRBJ2-5, with D tentatively TRBD1 (6 bases). The CDR3 consists of 16 residues. Trimming stripped 6 bases from V and 3 bases from J, with 20 bases between. This chain's CDR3 is CASRPRGQTIKETQYF. The CDR3 coding sequence is TGTGCCAGCAGACCAAGAGGACAGACGATCAAAGAGACCCAGTACTTC.

This clonotype was seen at least ten times. This rearrangement joins TRBV11-2 to TRBJ2-3; 8 bases match TRBD2. The CDR3 is 15 residues long. Germline-derived CDR1 and CDR2 are SGHAT and FQNNGV. V trimming: 1 base; J trimming: 0 bases; junction bases outside the gene matches: 0. CDR3 amino acids: CASSLGLASTDTQYF. Here the CDR3 DNA reads TGTGCCAGCAGCTTAGGACTAGCGAGCACAGATACGCAGTATTTT.

This clonotype was recorded at least ten times. J is TRBJ2-5 and V is TRBV29-1, with a tentative D call TRBD2 (6 bases). The CDR3 is 14 amino acids. The germline CDR1 and CDR2 sequences are SQVTM and ANQGSEA. V was clipped by 1 base and J by 3 bases, with 12 bases between them. The CDR3 DNA reads as TGCAGCGTTGAAGGTTCTAGCGCAGAAGAGACCCAGTACTTC. Protein: CSVEGSSAEETQYF.

This clonotype has ten or more counts. The chain combines TRBV6-5 with TRBJ2-1; D is possibly TRBD2 (7 bases). CDR3 length equals 17 residues. V dropped 0 bases and J dropped 8 bases, with 20 bases sitting between them. Germline V CDR1 and CDR2: MNHEY, SVGAGI. This CDR3 is CASSYSAPLAEGDEQFF. CDR3 in DNA: TGTGCCAGCAGTTACTCGGCACCCCTAGCGGAGGGGGATGAGCAGTTCTTC.

This clonotype was observed a handful of times. This rearrangement joins TRBV7-2 to TRBJ2-3; D unclear. V was pared by 0 bases and J by 8 bases, with 18 bases between. The germline V gene has CDR1 SGHTA and CDR2 FQGNSA. The CDR3 totals 16 residues. CDR3 DNA: TGTGCCAGCAGCTTAGCCCGGCCTTCTAATACCGGTACGCAGTATTTT. Encoded protein: CASSLARPSNTGTQYF. Looking up the rest from reference TRBV7-2 and TRBJ2-3 gives the full variable domain: GAGVSQSPSNKVTEKGKDVELRCDPISGHTALYWYRQSLGQGLEFLIYFQGNSAPDKSGLPSDRFSAERTGGSVSTLTIQRTQQEDSAVYLCASSLARPSNTGTQYFGPGTRLTVL.

This clonotype was counted only a few times. The V call is TRBV20-1, the J call TRBJ2-2, with 14 bases lining up with TRBD2. The CDR3 covers 19 residues. Germline assignment: CDR1 DFQATT and CDR2 SNEGSKA (reference sequence). V lost 6 bases to trimming and J lost 1 base; unmatched junction nucleotides: 13. Written as DNA, the CDR3 is TGCAGTGCGGCCCGGGGACTAGCGGGAGCTCCGGGGAACACCGGGGAGCTGTTTTTT. Protein sequence: CSAARGLAGAPGNTGELFF.

This sequence joins TRBV29-1 and TRBJ1-2; D is uncertain. The CDR3 extends over 14 amino acids. Germline V lookup: CDR1 SQVTM, CDR2 ANQGSEA. The ends were cut back, 7 bases at V and 4 bases at J, with 19 bases in the middle. In DNA, the CDR3 is TGCAGCGCCCGTTCCCCCCGGAGATCCTATGGCTACACCTTC. Encoded protein: CSARSPRRSYGYTF.